The next 27 T cell receptor beta chains were all read from a single sample in a study of T-cell reconstitution after alpha-beta-depleted transplantation in children. This sample's TCRbeta library carried unique molecular identifier barcodes. From the PCR reads, TCRdb called clonotypes with MiXCR, one entry per CDR3 protein. The sample holds some 250,000 distinct CDR3 sequences; 9.5% to 15% are singletons and the top ten take roughly 2.6%. The source was PBMCs from the stem cell graft donor, collected from the stem cell graft. The receptors were sampled from a human donor who donated a stem cell graft to a child with acute lymphoblastic leukemia.

This chain uses TRBV4-2 with TRBJ2-7; 7 bases agree with TRBD1. The germline V gene encodes CDR1 LGHNA and CDR2 YNFKEQ. This CDR3 spans 17 amino acids. The trim removed 4 bases at V and 6 bases at J, leaving 18 bases unmatched. CDR3 amino acids: CASSPGTGAVELGEQYF. The CDR3 region has the DNA TGTGCCAGCAGCCCGGGAACAGGGGCTGTGGAACTAGGCGAGCAGTACTTC.

Ten or more counts support this clonotype. This sequence joins TRBV20-1 and TRBJ1-2, with no clear D. Per the germline V gene, CDR1 is DFQATT and CDR2 is SNEGSKA (reference sequence). V lost 5 bases and J lost 5, with 6 bases in between. The CDR3 covers 10 residues. The CDR3 reads CSAGLYGYTF. CDR3 DNA: TGCAGTGCTGGCCTGTATGGCTACACCTTC.

V is TRBV28 and J is TRBJ2-7, with 10 positions matching TRBD2. This CDR3 region has 14 residues. Germline V lookup: CDR1 MDHEN, CDR2 SYDVKM. Losses at the gene ends were 4 bases for V and 3 bases for J; bases not matched to a gene: 3. CDR3 loop: CASSSSGSLYEQYF. CDR3 DNA: TGTGCCAGCAGTTCTAGCGGGAGCCTCTACGAGCAGTACTTC.

Comments on this clonotype: This may stem from a read error, because a much larger clone lies one nucleotide away. CDR3 coding DNA: TGTGCCTGCGGTCCGGTCACTGAAGCTTTCTTT. This gives the protein CACGPVTEAFF. The chain couples TRBV2 to TRBJ1-1; D gene ambiguous. Germline CDR1 reads SNHLY; CDR2 reads FYNNEI. The CDR3 extends over 11 amino acids. Deletions cut 11 bases from V and 4 bases from J, with 11 bases between.

This clonotype appeared many times. This chain uses TRBV6-1 with TRBJ1-5, with 10 positions matching TRBD1. The junction had 13 bases not matched to a gene; V was cut back by 8 bases and J by 3 bases. CDR3 length: 17 amino acids. From germline, CDR1 is MNHNS and CDR2 SASEGT. The CDR3 region is CASSPGQGTSVNQPQHF. CDR3 sequence (DNA): TGTGCCAGCTCGCCGGGACAGGGGACGTCCGTCAATCAGCCCCAGCATTTT.

This clonotype was detected ten times or more. This chain links TRBV9 with TRBJ2-1; no clear D gene. CDR1 SGDLS and CDR2 YYNGEE come from the germline V gene. Trimming cost V 5 bases and J 6 bases, with 6 bases left between them. The CDR3 sequence is 11 residues long. The DNA for the CDR3 is TGTGCCAGCAGAAATAGCAATGAGCAGTTCTTC. This encodes CASRNSNEQFF. Full variable domain (rest looked up from reference TRBV9 and TRBJ2-1): DSGVTQTPKHLITATGQRVTLRCSPRSGDLSVYWYQQSLDQGLQFLIQYYNGEERAKGNILERFSAQQFPDLHSELNLSSLELGDSALYFCASRNSNEQFFGPGTRLTVL.

This clonotype was found many times. The rearrangement uses TRBV7-9 and TRBJ1-2, with D uncertain. CDR3 length: 16 residues. The V gene lost 7 bases and the J gene lost 3 bases, with 21 bases spanning the gap. Per germline, CDR1 SEHNR and CDR2 FQNEAQ (reference sequence). The CDR3 is CASNHLPGLADYGYTF. CDR3 nucleotides: TGTGCCAGCAACCACCTACCCGGGTTGGCGGACTATGGCTACACCTTC.

At least ten counts were recorded for this clonotype. The chain has TRBV2 and TRBJ2-2; TRBD1 matches at 8 bases. Per germline, CDR1 SNHLY and CDR2 FYNNEI. Unmatched junction bases numbered 9, after V lost 6 bases and J lost 6 bases. The CDR3 runs 15 residues. The CDR3 sequence: CASRRQGRVAGELFF. DNA of the CDR3: TGTGCCAGCAGGCGACAGGGGAGAGTAGCCGGGGAGCTGTTTTTT.

This chain uses TRBV5-5 with TRBJ1-2; a possible D gene is TRBD1 (5 bases). Trimming shortened V by 2 bases and J by 2 bases, and 19 bases separated the two germline ends. Germline V lookup: CDR1 SGHKS, CDR2 YYEKEE (reference sequence). The CDR3 contains 17 residues. The CDR3 sequence: CASSFAVVGLRNYGYTF. In DNA, the CDR3 is TGTGCCAGCAGCTTCGCGGTTGTGGGACTCAGAAACTATGGCTACACCTTC.

In its sample, this clonotype was seen many times. This chain uses TRBV3-1 with TRBJ2-5; D perhaps matches TRBD2 (6 bases). V dropped 4 bases and J dropped 3 bases, with 18 bases sitting between them. Per germline, CDR1 LGHDT and CDR2 YNNKEL (reference sequence). CDR3 length equals 16 residues. DNA of the CDR3: TGTGCCAGCAGCCGAGCAAACGGGGGATTGGAAGAGACCCAGTACTTC. Amino acid sequence: CASSRANGGLEETQYF.

This clonotype occurred many times. The chain recombines TRBV5-1 with TRBJ2-7; D could derive from TRBD1 or TRBD2 (6 bases each). Trimming removed 4 bases from V and 3 bases from J, with 14 bases in between. CDR3 length equals 14 residues. The germline gives CDR1 SGHRS, CDR2 YFSETQ. CDR3 nucleotide sequence: TGCGCCAGCAGCCCGGGTGGGGGGCTCTACGAGCAGTACTTC. Encoded protein: CASSPGGGLYEQYF.

This clonotype was observed at least ten times. The junction does not match germline at one end; this may be a read error. The V call is TRBV7-2, the J call TRBJ1-1, with D unclear. This CDR3 has 13 amino acids. Germline V gives CDR1 SGHTA, CDR2 FQGNSA. The CDR3 DNA is TGTGCCAGCGGCTTTGGGGAGAACACTGAAGCTTTCTTT. Amino acids: CASGFGENTEAFF. The full variable domain, completed using reference TRBV7-2 and TRBJ1-1, is GAGVSQSPSNKVTEKGKDVELRCDPISGHTALYWYRQSLGQGLEFLIYFQGNSAPDKSGLPSDRFSAERTGGSVSTLTIQRTQQEDSAVYLCASGFGENTEAFFGQGTRLTVV.

This clonotype was counted many times. CDR3 protein: CAISQKIDYNEQFF. For the CDR3, the DNA is TGTGCCATCAGTCAGAAGATAGACTACAATGAGCAGTTCTTC. The chain carries TRBV10-3 and TRBJ2-1; D is ambiguous. V dropped 5 bases and J dropped 3 bases, with 11 bases sitting between them. CDR3 length: 14 amino acids. Germline assignment: CDR1 ENHRY and CDR2 SYGVKD.

This clonotype was seen many times. The chain recombines TRBV27 with TRBJ2-7, with D unresolved. Trimming shortened V by 5 bases and J by 5 bases, and 16 bases separated the two germline ends. CDR1 is MNHEY and CDR2 is SMNVEV in the germline V gene (reference sequence). The CDR3 runs 14 residues. CDR3: CASSPYPLAHEQYF. The CDR3 nucleotides read TGTGCCAGCAGTCCCTATCCTCTCGCCCACGAGCAGTACTTC.

This clonotype was seen many times. The J gene is TRBJ1-5, the V gene TRBV20-1; D is unresolved. The CDR3 runs 14 residues. Trimming stripped 3 bases from V and 2 bases from J, with 11 bases between. In germline, CDR1 is DFQATT, CDR2 SNEGSKA (reference sequence). CDR3 nucleotides: TGCAGTGCTAGCGCCGCCCTGGGCAATCAGCCCCAGCATTTT. It codes for CSASAALGNQPQHF.

The chain has TRBV7-9 and TRBJ2-7; TRBD2 is a possible D gene (7 bases). Germline-derived CDR1 and CDR2 are SEHNR and FQNEAQ (reference sequence). V lost 8 bases and J 3 bases, leaving 14 bases between the germline ends. CDR3 size: 13 residues. As DNA, the CDR3 is TGTGCCAGCCGGCGGGGGCATAACTACGAGCAGTACTTC. This encodes CASRRGHNYEQYF.

This clonotype showed up many times. The V call is TRBV7-9, the J call TRBJ2-1; TRBD2 matches 9 bases. CDR3 size: 15 residues. V lost 5 bases, J lost 0 bases, and 2 bases stayed unmatched. The V gene's germline CDR1 is SEHNR and CDR2 FQNEAQ (reference sequence). CDR3 nucleotides: TGTGCCAGCAGCATTAGCGGGAGCTCCTACAATGAGCAGTTCTTC. Translated: CASSISGSSYNEQFF.

This clonotype appeared many times. This rearrangement joins TRBV10-1 to TRBJ2-5; D is possibly TRBD1 (6 bases). Trimming took 5 bases from V and 2 from J, leaving 6 bases between them. Per the germline V gene, CDR1 is WNHNN and CDR2 is SYGVQD (reference sequence). The CDR3 loop spans 12 amino acids. Here the CDR3 reads CASSRGQETQYF. For the CDR3, the DNA is TGCGCCAGCAGTAGGGGGCAAGAGACCCAGTACTTC.

This clonotype was counted a few times. The rearrangement joins TRBV7-7 to TRBJ2-2; D perhaps matches TRBD1 (6 bases). Looked up from germline, CDR1 is SSHAT and CDR2 is FNYEAQ (reference sequence). With 1 base removed from V and 4 bases from J, the gap between germline ends came to 7 bases. This CDR3 is built from 14 residues. Written as DNA, the CDR3 is TGTGCCAGCAGCTTAGGGGGGCGCACCGGGGAGCTGTTTTTT. This encodes CASSLGGRTGELFF.

This clonotype was seen ten or more times. J is TRBJ1-5 and V is TRBV12-3 or TRBV12-4; D is ambiguous. Trimming removed 7 bases from V and 6 bases from J, with 10 bases in between. The CDR3 length is 12 residues. Here the CDR3 reads CASTSQSQPQHF. The DNA of the CDR3 is TGTGCCAGCACTTCCCAGAGTCAGCCCCAGCATTTT.

V gene TRBV6-2 or TRBV6-3 combines with J gene TRBJ2-7, with TRBD2 identical over 12 bases. CDR1 and CDR2 (germline): MNHEY, SVGEGT. V lost 10 bases and J lost 4; bases outside the gene matches: 8. CDR3 length: 14 amino acids. The CDR3 spells CATGWTSGIYEQYF. DNA for the CDR3: TGTGCCACTGGCTGGACTAGCGGGATTTACGAGCAGTACTTC.

This clonotype has a count of ten or more. V usage is TRBV18 and J usage is TRBJ2-7, with 7 positions matching TRBD1. V lost 3 bases and J lost 3; bases outside the gene matches: 11. CDR1 is KGHSH and CDR2 is LQKENI in the germline V gene. The CDR3 runs 16 residues. CDR3 sequence reads: CASSPGPGTANYEQYF. DNA of the CDR3: TGTGCCAGCTCACCTGGCCCCGGGACAGCTAACTACGAGCAGTACTTC.

This clonotype was seen ten or more times. The chain combines TRBV20-1 with TRBJ1-6; 9 bases fit TRBD1. Germline-derived CDR1 and CDR2 are DFQATT and SNEGSKA (reference sequence). This CDR3 is 15 amino acids long. The V segment lost 6 bases and the J segment 5 bases; nucleotides outside the gene matches: 8. CDR3 DNA: TGCAGTGCCATTGCCGGGACAGGGAATAATTCACCCCTCCACTTT. Its protein is CSAIAGTGNNSPLHF.

This clonotype was picked up many times. The CDR3 DNA follows: TGTGCCAGCAGACCAGAGAACACCGGGGAGCTGTTTTTT. It yields the protein CASRPENTGELFF. V usage is TRBV7-2 and J usage is TRBJ2-2, with D hard to call. Trimming pared 6 bases from V and 1 base from J, leaving 6 bases between. The CDR3 totals 13 residues. Germline V gene data show CDR1 as SGHTA and CDR2 as FQGNSA.

This clonotype was detected ten times or more. This chain links TRBV6-5 with TRBJ2-2, with no clear D. V was shortened by 3 bases and J by 5 bases, with 16 bases between the two germline ends. The CDR3 consists of 16 residues. Per the germline V gene, CDR1 is MNHEY and CDR2 is SVGAGI. This chain's CDR3 is CASSYAGLPRTGELFF. The DNA of the CDR3 is TGTGCCAGCAGTTATGCCGGCCTCCCCCGGACCGGGGAGCTGTTTTTT.

This sequence joins TRBV3-1 and TRBJ2-3; D assignment may be TRBD1 or TRBD2 (7 bases each). Germline-derived CDR1 and CDR2 are LGHDT and YNNKEL (reference sequence). The ends were cut back, 0 bases at V and 5 bases at J, with 15 bases in the middle. This CDR3 is 16 amino acids long. The CDR3 DNA reads TGTGCCAGCAGCCAAGATCAGGGGGGGGGAGGAGATACGCAGTATTTT. It yields the protein CASSQDQGGGGDTQYF.

This clonotype was recorded at least ten times. The rearrangement links TRBV13 to TRBJ2-1, with TRBD2 identical over 12 bases. The CDR3 is 17 residues long. Trimming removed 0 bases from V and 1 base from J; junction bases left unmatched: 1. From germline, CDR1 is PRHDT and CDR2 FYEKMQ (reference sequence). The CDR3 bases are TGTGCCAGCAGCTTAGGGACTAGCGGGAGATCCTACAATGAGCAGTTCTTC. Translated, it gives CASSLGTSGRSYNEQFF.